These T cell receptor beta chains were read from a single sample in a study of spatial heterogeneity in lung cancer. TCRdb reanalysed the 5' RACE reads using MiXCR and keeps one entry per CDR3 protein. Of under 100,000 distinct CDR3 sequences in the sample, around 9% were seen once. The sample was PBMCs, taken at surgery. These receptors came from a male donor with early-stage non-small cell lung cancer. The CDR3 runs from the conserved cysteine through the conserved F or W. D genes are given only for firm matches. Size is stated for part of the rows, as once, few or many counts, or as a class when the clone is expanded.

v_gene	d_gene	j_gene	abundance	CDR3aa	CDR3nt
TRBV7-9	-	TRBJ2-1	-	CASSLDRVAYYNEQFF	TGTGCCAGCAGCTTAGATCGGGTGGCCTACTACAATGAGCAGTTCTTC
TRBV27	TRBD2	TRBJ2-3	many	CASSLGGPLAGYSTDTQYF	TGTGCCAGCAGTTTAGGCGGCCCCCTAGCGGGGTATAGCACAGATACGCAGTATTTT
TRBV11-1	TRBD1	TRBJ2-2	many	CASSFVPRQGNTGELFF	TGTGCCAGCAGCTTCGTGCCCCGACAGGGGAACACCGGGGAGCTGTTTTTT
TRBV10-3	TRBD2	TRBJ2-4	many	CAISRGTSGGPGAKNIQYF	TGTGCCATCAGCCGCGGGACTAGCGGGGGGCCGGGAGCCAAAAACATTCAGTACTTC
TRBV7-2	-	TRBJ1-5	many	CASSFYVSNQPQHF	TGTGCCAGCAGCTTTTATGTGAGCAATCAGCCCCAGCATTTT
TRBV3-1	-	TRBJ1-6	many	CASSQLGNSPLHF	TGTGCCAGCAGCCAGTTGGGGAATTCACCCCTCCACTTT
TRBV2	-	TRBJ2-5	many	CASTASGRFQETQYF	TGTGCCAGCACGGCCAGCGGGCGCTTCCAAGAGACCCAGTACTTC
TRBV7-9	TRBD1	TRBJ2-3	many	CASSSRQGPSRDTQYF	TGTGCCAGCAGCTCCCGACAGGGTCCTAGTAGGGATACGCAGTATTTT
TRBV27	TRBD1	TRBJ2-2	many	CASSSYDRGLWSGELFF	TGTGCCAGCAGTTCATACGACAGGGGTCTATGGTCCGGGGAGCTGTTTTTT
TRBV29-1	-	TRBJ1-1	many	CSVEEGRTEAFF	TGCAGCGTTGAAGAGGGGCGGACTGAAGCTTTCTTT
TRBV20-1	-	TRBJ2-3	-	CSARDAPRTKADTQYF	TGCAGTGCTAGAGATGCGCCACGCACCAAGGCAGATACGCAGTATTTT
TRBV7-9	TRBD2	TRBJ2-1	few	CASSRSGGARSYNEQFF	TGTGCCAGCAGCCGTAGCGGGGGAGCCCGCTCCTACAATGAGCAGTTCTTC
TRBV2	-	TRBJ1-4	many	CASSTGGSEKLFF	TGTGCCAGCAGTACGGGTGGTAGTGAAAAACTGTTTTTT
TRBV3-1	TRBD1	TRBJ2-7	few	CASSLSTRGPSSYEQYF	TGTGCCAGCAGCCTCTCGACCAGGGGGCCGTCCTCCTACGAGCAGTACTTC
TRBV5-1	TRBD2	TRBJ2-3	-	CASSLGLAGTTADTQYF	TGCGCCAGCAGCTTGGGGCTAGCGGGAACAACCGCAGATACGCAGTATTTT
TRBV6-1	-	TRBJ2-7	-	CASSKGQLGVVEQYF	TGTGCCAGCAGTAAAGGACAGCTAGGAGTGGTCGAGCAGTACTTC
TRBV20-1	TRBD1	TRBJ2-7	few	CSASRTGGYTAYEQYF	TGCAGTGCTAGTAGGACAGGGGGCTATACCGCCTACGAGCAGTACTTC
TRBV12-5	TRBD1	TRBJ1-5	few	CASGLGPGTVSNQPQHF	TGTGCTAGTGGTTTGGGTCCCGGGACAGTTAGCAATCAGCCCCAGCATTTT
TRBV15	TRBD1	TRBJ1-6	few	CATSIPNRGASPLHF	TGTGCCACCAGCATTCCCAACAGGGGTGCTTCACCCCTCCACTTT
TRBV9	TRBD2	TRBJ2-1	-	CASSVASGYNEQFF	TGTGCCAGCAGCGTAGCTAGCGGGTACAATGAGCAGTTCTTC